Shown below are 22 T cell receptor beta chains from a single sample sequenced in a study of CD8+ T cells in alopecia areata. TCR sequencing used cDNA made by reverse transcription of extracted RNA. Assay: immunoSEQ multiplex PCR; the TCRdb copy retains only in-frame clones and omits some. This table holds fewer than 250,000 clones, more than 45% found once. The sequencing here drew on CD4+ T cells sorted from blood, taken at week 0. The source of these receptors is a human donor with alopecia areata.

This clone was detected only once. V is TRBV12-5 and J is TRBJ2-2, with 9 bases matching TRBD1. The ends lost 6 bases at V and 3 bases at J; junction bases unmatched: 5. From germline, CDR1 is LGHNT and CDR2 FRNRAP. This CDR3 spans 15 amino acids. CDR3 DNA sequence: TGTGCTAGTGGGACCGGACAGGGGTACACCGGGGAGCTGTTTTTT. It translates to CASGTGQGYTGELFF.

The genes are TRBV11-3 and TRBJ2-5; no firm D call. The CDR3 runs to 14 residues. Between the trimmed V and J ends, which lost 1 base and 5 bases, there was a span of 11 bases. Germline-derived CDR1 and CDR2 are SGHNT and YENEEA. CDR3 sequence (DNA): TGTGCCAGCAGCTTAGCGTCCCCGAATGAGACCCAGTACTTC. Protein product: CASSLASPNETQYF.

V gene TRBV30 combines with J gene TRBJ1-5, with D possibly being TRBD1 (5 bases). Trimming left V 1 base short and J 3 bases short, with 10 bases between. CDR1 and CDR2 (germline): GTSNPN, SVGIG (reference sequence). This CDR3 region has 14 residues. The CDR3 protein is CAWSGTTVNQPQHF. CDR3 bases: TGTGCCTGGAGTGGGACGACAGTCAATCAGCCCCAGCATTTT.

The chain carries TRBV2 and TRBJ1-5, with 8 nucleotides matching TRBD1. Germline V gives CDR1 SNHLY, CDR2 FYNNEI. The V gene end was trimmed by 4 bases and the J gene end by 6 bases; junction bases not matched to a gene: 5. The CDR3 covers 14 residues. CDR3 protein: CASSGQGLSQPQHF. The CDR3 nucleotides are TGTGCCAGCAGTGGACAGGGGTTGAGTCAGCCCCAGCATTTT.

This rearrangement joins TRBV7-6 to TRBJ1-1; no definite D call. The CDR3 loop spans 13 amino acids. Germline V gives CDR1 SGHVS, CDR2 FNYEAQ. V shed 1 base and J shed 6 bases, with 9 bases lying between them. CDR3 nucleotides: TGTGCCAGCAGCTTAGGTAGGAGTTCTGAAGCTTTCTTT. This translates into CASSLGRSSEAFF.

This clone rates as medium-sized. The genes are TRBV18 and TRBJ2-4; 7 bases align to TRBD2. Per the germline V gene, CDR1 is KGHSH and CDR2 is LQKENI. With V trimmed by 1 base and J by 9 bases, 9 bases remained unmatched. This CDR3 region has 15 residues. This chain's CDR3 is CASSPQGRESRIQYF. In DNA, the CDR3 is TGTGCCAGCTCACCACAGGGGCGGGAGTCGCGCATTCAGTACTTC.

In DNA, the CDR3 is TGCGCCAGCAGCACCTCCGACGGGACCGGGGAGCTGTTTTTT. It encodes CASSTSDGTGELFF. The chain uses TRBV5-1 and TRBJ2-2; D not certain. This CDR3 spans 14 amino acids. CDR1 SGHRS and CDR2 YFSETQ come from the germline V gene. V was clipped by 4 bases and J by 5 bases, with 12 bases between them.

This clone was counted only a few times. This rearrangement joins TRBV29-1 to TRBJ2-3; TRBD1 matches at 7 bases. The CDR3 has 14 amino acids. Germline values: CDR1 SQVTM, CDR2 ANQGSEA. Unmatched junction bases numbered 10, after V lost 8 bases and J lost 2 bases. This CDR3 reads CSSRRDRNTDTQYF. CDR3 DNA sequence: TGCAGCTCACGACGGGACAGAAACACAGATACGCAGTATTTT.

V usage is TRBV2 and J usage is TRBJ1-4, with D hard to call. The germline V and J ends were trimmed by 7 bases and 0 bases, with 12 bases remaining between them. Germline lookup yields CDR1 SNHLY and CDR2 FYNNEI. This CDR3 is 15 amino acids long. The CDR3 sequence: CASIKKVATNEKLFF. The DNA of the CDR3 is TGTGCCAGCATTAAGAAGGTTGCAACTAATGAAAAACTGTTTTTT.

This clone was found a few times. This chain uses TRBV7-2 with TRBJ2-3; a weak D match, TRBD2 (6 bases). Germline loops: CDR1 SGHTA, CDR2 FQGNSA. V gave up 5 bases and J gave up 2 bases, with 11 bases separating them. The CDR3 extends over 14 amino acids. CDR3 sequence reads: CASSQDYSTDTQYF. The DNA of the CDR3 is TGTGCCAGCAGCCAGGACTATTCCACAGATACGCAGTATTTT. The entire variable domain, with the rest obtained from reference TRBV7-2 and TRBJ2-3, is as follows: GAGVSQSPSNKVTEKGKDVELRCDPISGHTALYWYRQSLGQGLEFLIYFQGNSAPDKSGLPSDRFSAERTGGSVSTLTIQRTQQEDSAVYLCASSQDYSTDTQYFGPGTRLTVL.

The chain recombines TRBV6-5 with TRBJ1-2; D is ambiguous. The germline V and J ends were trimmed by 7 bases and 2 bases, with 14 bases remaining between them. This CDR3 comprises 14 residues. CDR1 MNHEY and CDR2 SVGAGI come from the germline V gene. DNA of the CDR3: TGTGCCAGCAAACGGCCGGATGAGAACTATGGCTACACCTTC. Its protein is CASKRPDENYGYTF.

V and J are TRBV5-1 and TRBJ2-7; D might be TRBD2 (5 bases). Trimming left V 7 bases short and J 2 bases short, with 16 bases between. The CDR3 totals 14 residues. Per germline, CDR1 SGHRS and CDR2 YFSETQ. This CDR3 reads CASAFGGTPYEQYF. CDR3 DNA: TGCGCCAGCGCCTTCGGAGGAACCCCCTACGAGCAGTACTTC.

This clone turned up a few times. The V gene is TRBV23-1, the J gene TRBJ1-5; possible D gene TRBD1, 5 bases. TRBV23-1 is classed as an ORF, of uncertain function. The CDR3 consists of 18 residues. Deletions cut 6 bases from V and 2 bases from J, with 23 bases between. CDR3 DNA: TGCGCCAGCAGCCTCAATGGCAGGGTGGGCCGAGGCAATCAGCCCCAGCATTTT. Amino acid sequence: CASSLNGRVGRGNQPQHF.

The gene calls are TRBV7-8 and TRBJ1-4; TRBD1 aligns across 7 bases. The CDR3 totals 15 residues. Trimming took 7 bases from V and 8 from J; bases not matched to a gene: 13. Germline V lookup: CDR1 SGHVS, CDR2 FQNEAQ. The CDR3 DNA sequence: TGTGCCAGCACCAGCCGAACAGGGGTATGGGAAAAACTGTTTTTT. This translates into CASTSRTGVWEKLFF.

This clone was counted a few times. V usage is TRBV5-1 and J usage is TRBJ1-1, with TRBD1 matching 10 bases. V lost 4 bases to trimming and J lost 7 bases; unmatched junction nucleotides: 4. The length of the CDR3 is 13 residues. Germline V gene sequence: CDR1 SGHRS, CDR2 YFSETQ. The CDR3: CASSRRDRGEAFF. The CDR3 coding sequence is TGCGCCAGCAGCCGTAGGGACAGGGGTGAAGCTTTCTTT. Full variable domain (missing parts from reference TRBV5-1 and TRBJ1-1): KAGVTQTPRYLIKTRGQQVTLSCSPISGHRSVSWYQQTPGQGLQFLFEYFSETQRNKGNFPGRFSGRQFSNSRSEMNVSTLELGDSALYLCASSRRDRGEAFFGQGTRLTVV.

The chain couples TRBV30 to TRBJ1-1; tentatively, D is TRBD1 (5 bases). The CDR3 totals 16 residues. Trimming pared 2 bases from V and 0 bases from J, leaving 16 bases between. Germline V gives CDR1 GTSNPN, CDR2 SVGIG (reference sequence). CDR3 in amino acids: CAWSPPPTAMNTEAFF. CDR3 nucleotide sequence: TGTGCCTGGAGTCCCCCTCCGACAGCAATGAACACTGAAGCTTTCTTT.

The V gene is TRBV4-1, the J gene TRBJ1-1, with a possible D match to TRBD1 (5 bases). The CDR3 runs to 12 residues. The germline V and J ends were trimmed by 0 bases and 11 bases, with 10 bases remaining between them. From germline, CDR1 is MGHRA and CDR2 YSYEKL. CDR3 sequence (DNA): TGCGCCAGCAGCCAAGAGGGGCCGGCGGCTTTCTTT. Amino acid sequence: CASSQEGPAAFF.

This clone is a singleton in its sample. The rearrangement joins TRBV29-1 to TRBJ2-7, with 7 bases that match TRBD1. Germline CDR1 reads SQVTM; CDR2 reads ANQGSEA. CDR3 length: 13 residues. Trimming took 1 base from V and 3 from J; bases not matched to a gene: 3. Here the CDR3 reads CSVEGQGFYEQYF. The CDR3 DNA reads as TGCAGCGTTGAAGGACAGGGATTCTACGAGCAGTACTTC.

This clone came up a few times. CDR3 nucleotides: TGCGCCAGCAGCTTTACGAGTCCTGACGGGGAGACCCAGTACTTC. This codes for CASSFTSPDGETQYF. The V call is TRBV5-1, the J call TRBJ2-5; D unresolved. The CDR3 extends over 15 amino acids. Germline-derived CDR1 and CDR2 are SGHRS and YFSETQ. The germline V and J ends were trimmed by 2 bases and 5 bases, with 16 bases remaining between them.

Only a few counts were recorded for this clone. The chain couples TRBV6-5 to TRBJ2-2, with TRBD1 matching over 8 bases. V dropped 5 bases and J dropped 3; count of bases not matched to a gene: 5. CDR1 and CDR2 (germline): MNHEY, SVGAGI. The CDR3 runs to 15 residues. CDR3 residues: CASSRTGSDTGELFF. As DNA, the CDR3 is TGTGCCAGCAGTCGGACAGGGTCGGACACCGGGGAGCTGTTTTTT.

This clone has a handful of counts. In nucleotides, the CDR3 is TGTGCCAGCAGCTCATCTGCAGATACGCAGTATTTT. This sequence encodes CASSSSADTQYF. V is TRBV14 and J is TRBJ2-3; no definite D call. CDR1 SGHDN and CDR2 FVKESK come from the germline V gene. The V end lost 5 bases, the J end lost 4 bases, and 7 bases lay between the germline ends. This CDR3 is built from 12 residues.

The chain employs TRBV30 and TRBJ2-3; the D gene is possibly TRBD2 (5 bases). V was trimmed by 2 bases and J by 2 bases, leaving 8 bases between them. From germline, CDR1 is GTSNPN and CDR2 SVGIG (reference sequence). This CDR3 spans 13 amino acids. The CDR3 region is CAWSSGYTDTQYF. As DNA, the CDR3 is TGTGCCTGGAGTAGCGGATACACAGATACGCAGTATTTT.